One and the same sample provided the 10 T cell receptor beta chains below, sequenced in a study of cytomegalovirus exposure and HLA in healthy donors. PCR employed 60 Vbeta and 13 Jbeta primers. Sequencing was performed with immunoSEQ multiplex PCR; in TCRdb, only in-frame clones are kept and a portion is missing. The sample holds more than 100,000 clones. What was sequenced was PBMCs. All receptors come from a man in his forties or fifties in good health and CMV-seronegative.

CDR3 sequence (DNA): TGTGCCAGCAGCTTATCTCCTGGGCTACCTAACTCTGGGGCCAACGTCCTGACTTTC. Protein sequence: CASSLSPGLPNSGANVLTF. V is TRBV7-2 and J is TRBJ2-6, with unresolved D. The CDR3 has 19 amino acids. Germline V gives CDR1 SGHTA, CDR2 FQGNSA. V lost 2 bases and J lost 0, with 17 bases in between. The full variable domain, its missing parts supplied by reference TRBV7-2 and TRBJ2-6, is GAGVSQSPSNKVTEKGKDVELRCDPISGHTALYWYRQSLGQGLEFLIYFQGNSAPDKSGLPSDRFSAERTGGSVSTLTIQRTQQEDSAVYLCASSLSPGLPNSGANVLTFGAGSRLTVL.

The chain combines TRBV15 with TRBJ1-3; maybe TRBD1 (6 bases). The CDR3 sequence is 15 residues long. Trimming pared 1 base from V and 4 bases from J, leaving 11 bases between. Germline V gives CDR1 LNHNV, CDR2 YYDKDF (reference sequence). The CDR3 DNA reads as TGTGCCACCAGCAGAGCTCAGGGGATGGGAAACACCATATATTTT. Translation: CATSRAQGMGNTIYF.

CDR3 protein: CASRGDSGEETQYF. The CDR3 bases are TGTGCCAGCAGGGGGGACAGCGGAGAGGAGACCCAGTACTTC. The V gene is TRBV2, the J gene TRBJ2-5; 7 bases agree with TRBD1. Per germline, CDR1 SNHLY and CDR2 FYNNEI. V shed 6 bases, J shed 5 bases, and the junction held 9 bases outside the gene matches. This CDR3 region has 14 residues.

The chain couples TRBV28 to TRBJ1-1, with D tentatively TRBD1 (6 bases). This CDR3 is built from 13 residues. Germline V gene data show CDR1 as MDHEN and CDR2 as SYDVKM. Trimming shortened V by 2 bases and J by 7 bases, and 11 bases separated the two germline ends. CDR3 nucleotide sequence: TGTGCCAGCAGTTTAGGGGCAGGGGTTGAAGCTTTCTTT. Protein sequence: CASSLGAGVEAFF.

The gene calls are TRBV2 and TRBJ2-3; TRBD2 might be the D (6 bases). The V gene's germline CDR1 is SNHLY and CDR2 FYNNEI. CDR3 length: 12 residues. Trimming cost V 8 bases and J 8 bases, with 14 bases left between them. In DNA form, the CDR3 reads TGTGCCAGCCCTTCTCAGGGAGGTACGCAGTATTTT. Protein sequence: CASPSQGGTQYF.

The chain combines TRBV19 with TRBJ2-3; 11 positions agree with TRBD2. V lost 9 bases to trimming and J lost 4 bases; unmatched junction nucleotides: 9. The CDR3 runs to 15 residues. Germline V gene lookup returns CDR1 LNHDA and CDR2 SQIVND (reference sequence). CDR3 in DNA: TGTGCCAGCAAAGAACTAGCGGGGGTACCAGATACGCAGTATTTT. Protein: CASKELAGVPDTQYF.

The CDR3 DNA reads as TGTGCCAGCAGTTACTCTGGGCAGGGAATTGCTGAAGCTTTCTTT. This gives the protein CASSYSGQGIAEAFF. The chain recombines TRBV6-5 with TRBJ1-1; weak D call: TRBD1 (5 bases). The germline V gene has CDR1 MNHEY and CDR2 SVGAGI. The length of the CDR3 is 15 residues. V gave up 0 bases and J gave up 6 bases, with 14 bases separating them.

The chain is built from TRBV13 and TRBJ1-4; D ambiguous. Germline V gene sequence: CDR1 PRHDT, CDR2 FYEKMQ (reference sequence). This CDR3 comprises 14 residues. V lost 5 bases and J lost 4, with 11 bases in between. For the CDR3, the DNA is TGTGCCAGCAGCCTCTGGCCCATTAATGAAAAACTGTTTTTT. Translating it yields CASSLWPINEKLFF.

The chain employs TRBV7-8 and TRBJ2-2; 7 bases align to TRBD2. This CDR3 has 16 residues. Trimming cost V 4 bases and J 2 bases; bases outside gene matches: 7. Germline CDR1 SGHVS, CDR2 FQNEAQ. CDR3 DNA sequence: TGTGCCAGCAGCTACTGGGGCGGGAGTAACACCGGGGAGCTGTTTTTT. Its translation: CASSYWGGSNTGELFF.

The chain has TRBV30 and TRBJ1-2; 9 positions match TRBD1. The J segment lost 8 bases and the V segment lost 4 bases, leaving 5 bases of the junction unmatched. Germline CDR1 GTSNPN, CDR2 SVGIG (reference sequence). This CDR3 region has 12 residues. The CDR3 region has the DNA TGTGCCTGGAATCGGGACAGGGAAGGCTACACCTTC. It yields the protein CAWNRDREGYTF.